This entry lists 19 T cell receptor beta chains sequenced from one sample in a study of blood T cell repertoires in COVID-19. Produced via immunoSEQ multiplex PCR; TCRdb's table is partial and in-frame only. The data contain around 250,000 clones, roughly 88% of them singletons. The sequenced sample was peripheral blood. The receptors were sampled from an elderly man with acute or convalescent COVID-19.

The CDR3 DNA sequence: TGTGCCAGCAGCTCATCGGGACTAGCGGACTCCTACGAGCAGTACTTC. Amino acids: CASSSSGLADSYEQYF. The chain combines TRBV11-2 with TRBJ2-7; the match to TRBD2 covers 11 bases. Germline loops: CDR1 SGHAT, CDR2 FQNNGV. This CDR3 has 16 residues. Trimming took 4 bases from V and 0 from J; bases not matched to a gene: 5.

This clone was counted a few times. Other nucleotide sequences in the sample specify the same CDR3. The V and J genes are TRBV6-2 or TRBV6-3 and TRBJ1-2; no reliable D call. Trimming shortened V by 6 bases and J by 7 bases, and 9 bases separated the two germline ends. CDR3 length: 11 amino acids. Germline lookup yields CDR1 MNHEY and CDR2 SVGEGT. CDR3 bases: TGTGCCAGCAGATACGAGGGTGGCTACACCTTC. As protein: CASRYEGGYTF.

The J gene is TRBJ2-4, the V gene TRBV2; no definite D call. Germline CDR1 SNHLY, CDR2 FYNNEI. This CDR3 is built from 12 residues. Trimming removed 6 bases at V and 4 bases at J, with 7 bases between. The CDR3, as DNA: TGTGCCAGCAGGACGGAGAAAAACATTCAGTACTTC. Translation: CASRTEKNIQYF.

This clone was seen more than once but under ten times. The rearrangement joins TRBV19 to TRBJ1-4; TRBD1 aligns across 9 bases. Trimming took 4 bases from V and 5 from J; bases not matched to a gene: 8. The CDR3 has 16 amino acids. In germline, CDR1 is LNHDA, CDR2 SQIVND (reference sequence). The CDR3 loop is CASSTAVGTGNEKLFF. As DNA, the CDR3 is TGTGCCAGTAGTACGGCAGTGGGGACAGGGAATGAAAAACTGTTTTTT.

The chain recombines TRBV25-1 with TRBJ2-1, with 9 nucleotides matching TRBD1. CDR3 length: 17 amino acids. The junction had 14 bases not matched to a gene; V was cut back by 1 base and J by 10 bases. CDR1 and CDR2 from the germline V gene are MGHDK and SYGVNS. Here the CDR3 DNA reads TGTGCCAGCAGTGAATTCGGAGGGACAGGGTGGACGAAGGAGCAGTTCTTC. It yields the protein CASSEFGGTGWTKEQFF.

The chain carries TRBV5-1 and TRBJ2-7; 9 bases map to TRBD1. CDR1 and CDR2 (germline): SGHRS, YFSETQ. This CDR3 region has 16 residues. The V gene end was trimmed by 0 bases and the J gene end by 3 bases; junction bases not matched to a gene: 7. The CDR3: CASSLESGTGYYEQYF. CDR3 DNA sequence: TGCGCCAGCAGCTTGGAATCCGGGACAGGGTACTACGAGCAGTACTTC. Together with reference TRBV5-1 and TRBJ2-7, the CDR3 gives the full variable domain: KAGVTQTPRYLIKTRGQQVTLSCSPISGHRSVSWYQQTPGQGLQFLFEYFSETQRNKGNFPGRFSGRQFSNSRSEMNVSTLELGDSALYLCASSLESGTGYYEQYFGPGTRLTVT.

V usage is TRBV27 and J usage is TRBJ1-2; D perhaps matches TRBD1 (5 bases). Per germline, CDR1 MNHEY and CDR2 SMNVEV (reference sequence). The germline V and J ends were trimmed by 0 bases and 2 bases, with 7 bases remaining between them. This CDR3 has 14 residues. The CDR3 bases are TGTGCCAGCAGTTTATCCAGGGCCAACTATGGCTACACCTTC. This gives the protein CASSLSRANYGYTF.

This rearrangement joins TRBV10-3 to TRBJ1-3; TRBD1 matches 8 bases. Trimming at V came to 6 bases and at J to 2 bases, leaving 12 bases not matched to a gene. The V gene's germline CDR1 is ENHRY and CDR2 SYGVKD. This CDR3 contains 17 residues. The CDR3 protein is CAIRGQVQGSTGNTIYF. In DNA form, the CDR3 reads TGTGCCATCAGGGGACAGGTCCAAGGGTCGACTGGAAACACCATATATTTT.

The chain has TRBV2 and TRBJ1-3; no clear D gene. V was pared by 5 bases and J by 0 bases, with 14 bases between. Germline-derived CDR1 and CDR2 are SNHLY and FYNNEI. The CDR3 length is 16 residues. CDR3 DNA: TGTGCCAGCAGTCCGTGGACGGGAATCTCTGGAAACACCATATATTTT. It is translated as CASSPWTGISGNTIYF.

The CDR3 DNA is TGTGCCAGTAGCCCCCGGGAGGGACGAGCGTACGATGGCTACACCTTC. This gives the protein CASSPREGRAYDGYTF. V usage is TRBV19 and J usage is TRBJ1-2, with a weak D call TRBD1 (5 bases). The CDR3 spans 16 residues. The V and J ends lost 6 bases and 6 bases respectively, with 23 bases between them. The germline gives CDR1 LNHDA, CDR2 SQIVND (reference sequence).

Only one count was recorded for this clone. The chain joins TRBV7-2 to TRBJ2-5; TRBD2 aligns across 9 bases. The J segment lost 9 bases and the V segment lost 1 base, leaving 12 bases of the junction unmatched. The length of the CDR3 is 16 residues. Germline values: CDR1 SGHTA, CDR2 FQGNSA. CDR3: CASSLGGSGGGGAQYF. The CDR3 nucleotides read TGTGCCAGCAGCTTAGGAGGTAGCGGGGGCGGTGGGGCCCAGTACTTC.

This clone was recorded a few times. J is TRBJ2-5 and V is TRBV6-5; 7 bases map to TRBD1. The trim removed 6 bases at V and 9 bases at J, leaving 4 bases unmatched. Germline V gene data show CDR1 as MNHEY and CDR2 as SVGAGI. This CDR3 is 11 amino acids long. This chain's CDR3 is CASRRDRAQYF. CDR3 in DNA: TGTGCCAGCAGACGCGACAGGGCCCAGTACTTC.

V usage is TRBV28 and J usage is TRBJ1-1; weak D call: TRBD1 (6 bases). This CDR3 spans 15 amino acids. Germline V gene lookup returns CDR1 MDHEN and CDR2 SYDVKM. V lost 6 bases, J lost 1 base, and 15 bases lay in between. The CDR3 DNA is TGTGCCAGCAGCCGTCGGGGGGCGGCGAACACTGAAGCTTTCTTT. It specifies CASSRRGAANTEAFF.

The gene calls are TRBV7-2 and TRBJ1-4; 7 bases match TRBD1. The CDR3 extends over 14 amino acids. Germline V CDR1 and CDR2: SGHTA, FQGNSA. With 5 bases clipped from V and 5 bases from J, the junction kept 5 bases outside the gene matches. The CDR3 loop reads CASSLGTVNEKLFF. The DNA of the CDR3 is TGTGCCAGCAGCCTCGGGACAGTAAATGAAAAACTGTTTTTT. Full variable domain (missing parts from reference TRBV7-2 and TRBJ1-4): GAGVSQSPSNKVTEKGKDVELRCDPISGHTALYWYRQSLGQGLEFLIYFQGNSAPDKSGLPSDRFSAERTGGSVSTLTIQRTQQEDSAVYLCASSLGTVNEKLFFGSGTQLSVL.

V gene TRBV28 combines with J gene TRBJ2-1; possibly TRBD2 for D (5 bases). The germline V gene encodes CDR1 MDHEN and CDR2 SYDVKM. V shed 10 bases and J shed 0 bases, with 10 bases lying between them. This CDR3 is built from 13 residues. This CDR3 reads CATLALSYNEQFF. The CDR3 bases are TGTGCCACTCTAGCTCTCTCCTACAATGAGCAGTTCTTC.

The gene calls are TRBV25-1 and TRBJ2-1, with 8 bases aligning to TRBD1. Per germline, CDR1 MGHDK and CDR2 SYGVNS. Losses at the gene ends were 5 bases for V and 7 bases for J; bases not matched to a gene: 10. This CDR3 has 15 amino acids. CDR3: CASSPGGLASNEQFF. The CDR3 nucleotides are TGTGCCAGCAGTCCAGGGGGCCTGGCTAGTAATGAGCAGTTCTTC.

The CDR3 spells CSASLGAGEKLFF. DNA for the CDR3: TGCAGTGCTAGTTTGGGGGCCGGTGAAAAACTGTTTTTT. The chain links TRBV20-1 to TRBJ1-4, with D perhaps TRBD1 (6 bases). Germline V lookup: CDR1 DFQATT, CDR2 SNEGSKA (reference sequence). Trimming took off 3 bases at V and 7 bases at J, with 12 bases between the two ends. The CDR3 is 13 amino acids.

This chain connects TRBV5-5 to TRBJ1-2; D call uncertain. Trimming removed 0 bases from V and 7 bases from J, with 7 bases in between. The CDR3 has 12 amino acids. Germline CDR1 is SGHKS and CDR2 is YYEKEE (reference sequence). DNA for the CDR3: TGTGCCAGCAGCTTGGGTCTAGGTGGCTACACCTTC. It yields the protein CASSLGLGGYTF.

V is TRBV7-3 and J is TRBJ2-7; the D gene is possibly TRBD1 (5 bases). The CDR3 is 14 residues long. Germline CDR1 is SGHTA and CDR2 is FQGTGA. Trimming pared 5 bases from V and 4 bases from J, leaving 15 bases between. The CDR3 spells CASSPGLPPYEQYF. In nucleotides, the CDR3 is TGTGCCAGCAGCCCAGGGTTGCCACCATACGAGCAGTACTTC.